This TCR beta chain comes out of a study of T-cell reconstitution after alpha-beta-depleted transplantation in children. The CDR3 runs 14 residues. V lost 5 bases, J lost 0 bases, and 8 bases lay in between. As it was prepared, the TCRbeta library received unique molecular identifiers. Each CDR3 protein gets one entry after TCRdb re-called the PCR reads with MiXCR. The table shows some 280,000 distinct CDR3 sequences, with approximately 9.6% occurring only once. This clonotype was seen more than once but under ten times. The chain combines TRBV12-3 or TRBV12-4 with TRBJ2-1, with D perhaps TRBD2 (5 bases). Sequences were derived from PBMCs from the stem cell graft donor, sampled from the stem cell graft. The source is a human donor who donated a stem cell graft to a child with SCID. The DNA of the CDR3 is TGTGCCAGCAGTCGGGAAAGCTCCTACAATGAGCAGTTCTTC. Amino acids: CASSRESSYNEQFF.